This T cell receptor (beta chain) was retrieved from a study of blood T cell repertoires in COVID-19. Study-wide context: COVID-19 samples, acute and convalescent, were from the United States, Italy and Spain. Nucleic acid was either cDNA or gDNA, and it came from T cells, B-cell-depleted T cells, or PBMCs.

Authors' data handling: Researchers report that nucleated cell counts were estimated from reference gene primer amplification. TCRdb's copy holds only in-frame clones and misses some; the assay was immunoSEQ multiplex PCR. V and J calls and clone size are given by that table; D and trimming were obtained from the DNA. The sample lists 80,000 to 95,000 clones; about 89% were seen once. With 8 bases removed from V and 5 bases from J, the gap between germline ends came to 16 bases. This CDR3 comprises 14 residues. Germline V gene lookup returns CDR1 MNHEY and CDR2 SMNVEV (reference sequence). This TCR derives from a human donor in a cohort sampled during active COVID-19. Sequencing was performed on peripheral blood. The V call is TRBV27, the J call TRBJ1-5; the D is unclear. CDR3 sequence: CASSLTSGHQPQHF. CDR3 bases: TGTGCCAGCTCCTTAACAAGCGGACATCAGCCCCAGCATTTT.